The 25 T cell receptor beta chains below come from one sample, sequenced in a study of CD8 T cells in Susac syndrome. An amount of RNA that ranged from roughly 0.45 to 1 ug was reverse transcribed with random hexamers. Each CDR3 protein is one row after TCRdb ran MiXCR on the immunoSEQ multiplex PCR reads. Altogether some 170,000 distinct CDR3 sequences are present, roughly 94% being singletons, with the ten largest covering 0.095% to 0.1%. Specimen: CD4+ T cells from PBMCs. All receptors derive from a human donor with Susac syndrome.

V gene TRBV28 combines with J gene TRBJ2-5, with unresolved D. The V gene's germline CDR1 is MDHEN and CDR2 SYDVKM. The CDR3 has 12 residues. V gave up 5 bases and J gave up 4 bases, with 8 bases separating them. CDR3 sequence: CASSPPRETQYF. Written as DNA, the CDR3 is TGTGCCAGCAGTCCACCCAGAGAGACCCAGTACTTC.

The V and J genes are TRBV9 and TRBJ1-1, with 7 positions matching TRBD1. The CDR3 sequence is 13 residues long. V gave up 5 bases and J gave up 6 bases; unmatched junction bases: 7. The germline CDR1 and CDR2 sequences are SGDLS and YYNGEE. The CDR3 here is CASSRPGQPEAFF. The CDR3 DNA follows: TGTGCCAGCAGTAGACCGGGACAGCCTGAAGCTTTCTTT.

The chain has TRBV20-1 and TRBJ2-5, with TRBD2 as a possible D gene (7 bases). V dropped 6 bases and J dropped 1 base, with 18 bases sitting between them. This CDR3 spans 15 amino acids. The germline CDR1 and CDR2 sequences are DFQATT and SNEGSKA (reference sequence). For the CDR3, the DNA is TGCAGTGCCCTGACTAGCTCGGGGGCCCAAGAGACCCAGTACTTC. Encoded protein: CSALTSSGAQETQYF.

The CDR3 region has the DNA TGTGCCTGGAGTGTTAAGGCTTACAATGAGCAGTTCTTC. Translated, it gives CAWSVKAYNEQFF. This chain joins TRBV30 and TRBJ2-1; D is unclear. The CDR3 is made up of 13 amino acids. Between the trimmed V and J ends, which lost 0 bases and 4 bases, there was a span of 7 bases. Germline V gene data show CDR1 as GTSNPN and CDR2 as SVGIG (reference sequence).

The chain has TRBV3-1 and TRBJ1-6, with D unresolved. This CDR3 region has 14 residues. Trimming cost V 5 bases and J 7 bases, with 12 bases left between them. The germline gives CDR1 LGHDT, CDR2 YNNKEL (reference sequence). This chain's CDR3 is CASSSSIPNSPLHF. The CDR3, as DNA: TGTGCCAGCAGCTCCTCAATCCCAAATTCACCCCTCCACTTT.

The V call is TRBV2, the J call TRBJ1-2; tentative D call: TRBD1 (5 bases). The CDR3 contains 14 residues. Germline CDR1 reads SNHLY; CDR2 reads FYNNEI. Trimming left V 1 base short and J 3 bases short, with 9 bases between. The CDR3 DNA sequence: TGTGCCAGCAGTGAAGTCAGGGTATACTATGGCTACACCTTC. Its translation: CASSEVRVYYGYTF.

The chain is built from TRBV9 and TRBJ1-2; no definite D call. There are 14 residues in the CDR3. V was shortened by 0 bases and J by 2 bases, with 8 bases between the two germline ends. From germline, CDR1 is SGDLS and CDR2 YYNGEE. DNA of the CDR3: TGTGCCAGCAGCGTAGCGGGCGGAAACTATGGCTACACCTTC. This encodes CASSVAGGNYGYTF.

The rearrangement uses TRBV7-8 and TRBJ2-7; D gene uncertain. The CDR3 is 12 amino acids. The V and J ends lost 4 bases and 6 bases respectively, with 10 bases between them. CDR1 is SGHVS and CDR2 is FQNEAQ in the germline V gene. The CDR3 sequence: CASSYKAGEQYF. The CDR3 DNA is TGTGCCAGCAGCTATAAAGCCGGCGAGCAGTACTTC. The complete variable domain, with remaining parts taken from reference TRBV7-8 and TRBJ2-7, reads GAGVSQSPRYKVAKRGQDVALRCDPISGHVSLFWYQQALGQGPEFLTYFQNEAQLDKSGLPSDRFFAERPEGSVSTLKIQRTQQEDSAVYLCASSYKAGEQYFGPGTRLTVT.

The rearrangement links TRBV12-3 or TRBV12-4 to TRBJ1-5; D ambiguous. This CDR3 comprises 14 residues. The V gene lost 3 bases and the J gene lost 2 bases, with 8 bases spanning the gap. The CDR3 DNA follows: TGTGCCAGCAGTTTCCAGTCAGGCAATCAGCCCCAGCATTTT. Amino acid sequence: CASSFQSGNQPQHF.

The rearrangement joins TRBV29-1 to TRBJ1-1; D is unresolved. The ends were cut back, 6 bases at V and 1 base at J, with 6 bases in the middle. The CDR3 length is 11 residues. In germline, CDR1 is SQVTM, CDR2 ANQGSEA. The DNA of the CDR3 is TGCAGCGTGATGTGGAACACTGAAGCTTTCTTT. Protein: CSVMWNTEAFF.

The chain employs TRBV29-1 and TRBJ2-2; D ambiguous. Germline V CDR1 and CDR2: SQVTM, ANQGSEA. V lost 4 bases and J 3 bases, leaving 12 bases between the germline ends. This CDR3 comprises 14 residues. CDR3 amino acids: CSVAWHTDTGELFF. The CDR3 coding sequence is TGCAGCGTTGCGTGGCATACCGACACCGGGGAGCTGTTTTTT.

CDR3 in amino acids: CASSLRGRSETQYF. CDR3 nucleotide sequence: TGTGCCAGCTCACTCCGCGGGAGATCAGAGACCCAGTACTTC. The chain links TRBV18 to TRBJ2-5, with 7 bases matching TRBD2. Per germline, CDR1 KGHSH and CDR2 LQKENI. This CDR3 comprises 14 residues. The junction had 6 bases not matched to a gene; V was cut back by 4 bases and J by 4 bases.

This clonotype was observed once. The CDR3 sequence: CASSQGGVAGPQGETQYF. In nucleotides, the CDR3 is TGCGCCAGCAGCCAGGGGGGGGTCGCGGGCCCCCAGGGAGAGACCCAGTACTTC. The chain uses TRBV4-3 and TRBJ2-5, with 7 bases matching TRBD2. Germline CDR1 and CDR2: LGHNA and YSLEER. The CDR3 extends over 18 amino acids. The J segment lost 4 bases and the V segment lost 3 bases, leaving 17 bases of the junction unmatched.

About this clonotype: At one boundary the junction diverges from the germline segment, which might be a read error. The chain couples TRBV20-1 to TRBJ2-1, with 11 bases aligning to TRBD2. The germline V gene has CDR1 DFQATT and CDR2 SNEGSKA (reference sequence). This CDR3 region has 14 residues. The CDR3 region is CSTSGSVWGNEQFF. Here the CDR3 DNA reads TGCAGTACTAGCGGGAGTGTTTGGGGGAATGAGCAGTTCTTC.

The CDR3 coding sequence is TGTGCCAGCAGCTTATCTCCGACAGATAATTCACCCCTCCACTTT. Amino acid sequence: CASSLSPTDNSPLHF. The chain links TRBV7-8 to TRBJ1-6; possible D gene TRBD1, 5 bases. This CDR3 region has 15 residues. V was shortened by 2 bases and J by 5 bases, with 10 bases between the two germline ends. CDR1 and CDR2 (germline): SGHVS, FQNEAQ.

The chain uses TRBV20-1 and TRBJ2-1; 11 bases agree with TRBD2. The CDR3 sequence is 15 residues long. Germline CDR1 DFQATT, CDR2 SNEGSKA (reference sequence). Trimming cost V 4 bases and J 3 bases; bases outside gene matches: 5. The CDR3 DNA reads TGCAGTGCTACGACCGGGACTAGCGGCTACAATGAGCAGTTCTTC. Amino acids: CSATTGTSGYNEQFF.

The chain uses TRBV30 and TRBJ1-5, with D perhaps TRBD1 (5 bases). Trimming pared 0 bases from V and 5 bases from J, leaving 8 bases between. The length of the CDR3 is 13 residues. Germline V gene sequence: CDR1 GTSNPN, CDR2 SVGIG (reference sequence). CDR3 DNA sequence: TGTGCCTGGAGTGTGGGGGGGGATCAGCCCCAGCATTTT. This translates into CAWSVGGDQPQHF.

The V gene is TRBV20-1, the J gene TRBJ2-7; TRBD2 matches 11 bases. Germline V gene sequence: CDR1 DFQATT, CDR2 SNEGSKA (reference sequence). V lost 4 bases, J lost 6 bases, and 8 bases stayed unmatched. The CDR3 is made up of 14 amino acids. CDR3 protein: CSAKSELAGVEQYF. CDR3 DNA: TGCAGTGCTAAGAGTGAACTAGCGGGAGTCGAGCAGTACTTC.

V gene TRBV20-1 combines with J gene TRBJ1-5; D unclear. Between the trimmed V and J ends, which lost 3 bases and 2 bases, there was a span of 8 bases. CDR1 is DFQATT and CDR2 is SNEGSKA in the germline V gene (reference sequence). This CDR3 contains 13 residues. The CDR3 protein is CSASIDRNQPQHF. The CDR3 DNA is TGCAGTGCTAGTATTGATCGCAATCAGCCCCAGCATTTT.

In its sample, this clonotype was seen once. This rearrangement joins TRBV6-1 to TRBJ2-1; D is perhaps TRBD2 (5 bases). The germline V gene encodes CDR1 MNHNS and CDR2 SASEGT. CDR3 length: 15 residues. The ends were cut back, 2 bases at V and 8 bases at J, with 16 bases in the middle. The CDR3 DNA is TGTGCCAGCAGTGAACCCGGAGGAGCGAGCGATGAGCAGTTCTTC. Encoded protein: CASSEPGGASDEQFF.

The genes are TRBV30 and TRBJ1-1; tentatively, D is TRBD1 (5 bases). CDR3 size: 14 residues. Trimming pared 3 bases from V and 0 bases from J, leaving 11 bases between. Germline CDR1 GTSNPN, CDR2 SVGIG (reference sequence). The CDR3 region has the DNA TGTGCCTGGAGGAAAGGGACGATGAACACTGAAGCTTTCTTT. Its translation is CAWRKGTMNTEAFF.

The V call is TRBV12-3 or TRBV12-4, the J call TRBJ1-2, with D unclear. The V end lost 6 bases, the J end lost 0 bases, and 11 bases lay between the germline ends. The CDR3 has 14 residues. The CDR3 loop is CASSSTGTNYGYTF. The CDR3 region has the DNA TGTGCCAGCAGCTCTACCGGGACTAACTATGGCTACACCTTC.

The chain couples TRBV9 to TRBJ2-7; D might be TRBD2 (5 bases). From germline, CDR1 is SGDLS and CDR2 YYNGEE. CDR3 size: 15 residues. Trimming left V 0 bases short and J 2 bases short, with 12 bases between. CDR3 bases: TGTGCCAGCAGCGTAGGAGGAGGCTTACCCTACGAGCAGTACTTC. Its translation: CASSVGGGLPYEQYF.

The V and J genes are TRBV7-2 and TRBJ2-2, with D possibly matching TRBD1 (6 bases). CDR1 is SGHTA, CDR2 FQGNSA, per germline. V gave up 0 bases and J gave up 1 base, with 9 bases separating them. The CDR3 is 16 amino acids. CDR3 in amino acids: CASSLAGRGNTGELFF. The CDR3 nucleotides read TGTGCCAGCAGCTTAGCGGGCAGGGGGAACACCGGGGAGCTGTTTTTT.

The chain employs TRBV30 and TRBJ1-3, with D unresolved. This CDR3 spans 13 amino acids. The V and J ends lost 0 bases and 0 bases respectively, with 3 bases between them. Germline values: CDR1 GTSNPN, CDR2 SVGIG (reference sequence). CDR3 region: CAWSVSSGNTIYF. CDR3 DNA sequence: TGTGCCTGGAGTGTGTCCTCTGGAAACACCATATATTTT.